A single sample is the source of the 10 T cell receptor beta chains below, sequenced in a study of cytomegalovirus exposure and HLA in healthy donors. A multiplex PCR was run with 60 Vbeta primers and 13 Jbeta primers. TCRdb's copy holds only in-frame clones and misses some; the assay was immunoSEQ multiplex PCR. The sample yields under 150,000 clones, around 73% seen once. Sequenced material: PBMCs. These receptors came from a human donor in good health.

The rearrangement joins TRBV14 to TRBJ2-4; TRBD2 agrees at 7 bases. This CDR3 has 16 amino acids. Looked up from germline, CDR1 is SGHDN and CDR2 is FVKESK. Germline trimming cut 4 bases from V and 0 bases from J; bases unmatched to any gene: 6. The CDR3, as DNA: TGTGCCAGCAGCCGCGGGGGTGGCAAAGCCAAAAACATTCAGTACTTC. This sequence encodes CASSRGGGKAKNIQYF.

The chain is built from TRBV4-3 and TRBJ1-2; the D is unclear. The CDR3 runs 13 residues. Germline V CDR1 and CDR2: LGHNA, YSLEER. Trimming took off 4 bases at V and 3 bases at J, with 9 bases between the two ends. The chain's CDR3 is CASSPADYYGYTF. The CDR3 DNA is TGCGCCAGCAGCCCAGCGGATTACTATGGCTACACCTTC.

The chain recombines TRBV28 with TRBJ2-7; a weak D match, TRBD2 (5 bases). Looked up from germline, CDR1 is MDHEN and CDR2 is SYDVKM. The CDR3 runs to 14 residues. Trimming took 3 bases from V and 6 from J, leaving 15 bases between them. CDR3: CASSFISRGGEQYF. For the CDR3, the DNA is TGTGCCAGCAGTTTCATCTCACGGGGTGGCGAGCAGTACTTC.

This clone was detected a few times. The chain uses TRBV5-4 and TRBJ1-2; D unresolved. The V gene lost 0 bases and the J gene lost 0 bases, with 9 bases spanning the gap. The V gene's germline CDR1 is SGHNT and CDR2 YYREEE (reference sequence). The CDR3 has 15 residues. DNA for the CDR3: TGTGCCAGCAGCTTGGTGGAGAGACCTAACTATGGCTACACCTTC. Amino acid sequence: CASSLVERPNYGYTF.

The chain links TRBV28 to TRBJ2-7; TRBD2 matches 12 bases. The CDR3 totals 15 residues. Looked up from germline, CDR1 is MDHEN and CDR2 is SYDVKM. V was clipped by 5 bases and J by 3 bases; unmatched bases: 5. The CDR3 DNA is TGTGCCAGCAGTGATAGGACTAGCGGGAACTACGAGCAGTACTTC. Encoded protein: CASSDRTSGNYEQYF.

The genes are TRBV9 and TRBJ2-1, with 11 bases fitting TRBD2. J was trimmed by 5 bases and V by 0 bases; bases with no gene match: 4. The CDR3 consists of 16 residues. CDR1 is SGDLS, CDR2 YYNGEE, per germline. The CDR3 spells CASSVGVAGGDNEQFF. For the CDR3, the DNA is TGTGCCAGCAGCGTAGGGGTAGCGGGAGGGGACAATGAGCAGTTCTTC.

The chain links TRBV5-8 to TRBJ2-5; 13 nucleotides align to TRBD2. V shed 4 bases and J 5 bases; nucleotides not matched to a gene: 8. The germline gives CDR1 SGHTS, CDR2 YDEGEE. The CDR3 has 16 amino acids. This CDR3 reads CASSLGLAGVGETQYF. The CDR3 DNA reads as TGTGCCAGCAGCCTAGGACTAGCGGGAGTAGGGGAGACCCAGTACTTC.

This clone was detected only a few times. The chain uses TRBV7-8 and TRBJ2-5; D perhaps matches TRBD2 (5 bases). The end of the DNA is better explained by TRBJ2-7, so the J call may be wrong. Germline V gives CDR1 SGHVS, CDR2 FQNEAQ. The CDR3 sequence is 15 residues long. CDR3 nucleotide sequence: TGTGCCAGCAGCGAAGGAGGTGGTAGCGCCTACGAGCAGTACTTC. Amino acid sequence: CASSEGGGSAYEQYF.

The CDR3 loop reads CASSFRPEETQYF. The CDR3 nucleotides read TGTGCCAGCAGCTTCAGGCCAGAAGAGACCCAGTACTTC. This chain uses TRBV7-8 with TRBJ2-5; D uncertain. The length of the CDR3 is 13 residues. The germline V gene has CDR1 SGHVS and CDR2 FQNEAQ. The V end was cut by 3 bases, the J end by 3 bases, with 8 bases between.

The chain links TRBV4-3 to TRBJ2-3, with 15 bases lining up with TRBD2. The CDR3 is 21 amino acids. Per germline, CDR1 LGHNA and CDR2 YSLEER. The ends lost 0 bases at V and 1 base at J; junction bases unmatched: 11. CDR3 bases: TGCGCCAGCAGCCAAGATGGTCCCGGGACTAGCGGGAGGAGGGGCACAGATACGCAGTATTTT. Residues: CASSQDGPGTSGRRGTDTQYF.